The 25 T cell receptor beta chains below were found in one sample sequenced in a study of T cell responses to AZD1222 COVID-19 vaccine. Sequencing was performed with immunoSEQ multiplex PCR; in TCRdb, only in-frame clones are kept and a portion is missing. The data show approximately 150,000 clones, approximately 88% seen once. Sample: peripheral blood, taken 28 days after the second dose of the MenACWY control vaccine. The origin of the receptors is an adult who received the MenACWY meningococcal vaccine as a control.

The rearrangement joins TRBV4-2 to TRBJ2-1; 13 bases are shared with TRBD2. CDR3 size: 15 residues. CDR1 is LGHNA, CDR2 YNFKEQ, per germline. Trimming at V came to 1 base and at J to 10 bases, leaving 4 bases not matched to a gene. The CDR3 coding sequence is TGTGCCAGCAGCCAAGCCGGGACTAGCGGGAACGAGCAGTTCTTC. It encodes CASSQAGTSGNEQFF.

The chain links TRBV9 to TRBJ2-1; 8 nucleotides agree with TRBD1. The CDR3 is 15 residues long. Trimming cost V 3 bases and J 8 bases; bases outside gene matches: 10. Germline CDR1 is SGDLS and CDR2 is YYNGEE. DNA for the CDR3: TGTGCCAGCAGCGGGAACTTACAGGGGGACCATGAGCAGTTCTTC. Its protein is CASSGNLQGDHEQFF. The full variable domain, in which reference TRBV9 and TRBJ2-1 provide the parts outside the CDR3, is DSGVTQTPKHLITATGQRVTLRCSPRSGDLSVYWYQQSLDQGLQFLIQYYNGEERAKGNILERFSAQQFPDLHSELNLSSLELGDSALYFCASSGNLQGDHEQFFGPGTRLTVL.

The J gene is TRBJ2-3, the V gene TRBV11-2; D possibly corresponds to TRBD1 (5 bases). CDR1 is SGHAT and CDR2 is FQNNGV in the germline V gene. The CDR3 spans 15 residues. With 6 bases removed from V and 0 bases from J, the gap between germline ends came to 13 bases. As DNA, the CDR3 is TGTGCCAGCAGATCAGGGCAACCGAGCACAGATACGCAGTATTTT. Its protein product is CASRSGQPSTDTQYF.

The rearrangement links TRBV7-6 to TRBJ1-1; TRBD1 is a possible D gene (6 bases). With 2 bases removed from V and 1 base from J, the gap between germline ends came to 14 bases. The CDR3 sequence is 16 residues long. The germline CDR1 and CDR2 sequences are SGHVS and FNYEAQ. The CDR3 DNA reads TGTGCCAGCAGCTTACCTCTGTCGGGACAGAACACTGAAGCTTTCTTT. Protein: CASSLPLSGQNTEAFF.

The chain employs TRBV4-2 and TRBJ1-3; unclear D gene. This CDR3 region has 18 residues. The germline V gene has CDR1 LGHNA and CDR2 YNFKEQ. V was shortened by 0 bases and J by 0 bases, with 15 bases between the two germline ends. The CDR3 nucleotides are TGTGCCAGCAGCCAAGATCCTCCAAGCCTCAACTCTGGAAACACCATATATTTT. This encodes CASSQDPPSLNSGNTIYF.

This clone was recorded only once. The chain employs TRBV20-1 and TRBJ2-5, with D uncertain. Germline values: CDR1 DFQATT, CDR2 SNEGSKA (reference sequence). V lost 3 bases and J 2 bases, leaving 7 bases between the germline ends. The CDR3 extends over 12 amino acids. CDR3: CSASDVQETQYF. The CDR3 region has the DNA TGCAGTGCTAGTGACGTACAAGAGACCCAGTACTTC.

The V and J genes are TRBV6-5 and TRBJ1-2, with 8 bases that match TRBD1. Germline-derived CDR1 and CDR2 are MNHEY and SVGAGI. The CDR3 has 14 residues. Germline trimming cut 7 bases from V and 5 bases from J; bases unmatched to any gene: 9. The CDR3: CASKKAGGSYGYTF. CDR3 sequence (DNA): TGTGCCAGCAAGAAAGCAGGGGGCTCTTATGGCTACACCTTC.

The chain is built from TRBV4-1 and TRBJ2-2; 11 nucleotides agree with TRBD2. Germline loops: CDR1 MGHRA, CDR2 YSYEKL. The CDR3 sequence is 17 residues long. The J segment lost 6 bases and the V segment lost 1 base, leaving 7 bases of the junction unmatched. CDR3 bases: TGCGCCAGCAGCCAAGGCCTACTAGCGGGAGTTCCCGGGGAGCTGTTTTTT. Translation: CASSQGLLAGVPGELFF.

This chain links TRBV6-5 with TRBJ1-6; D possibly corresponds to TRBD1 (5 bases). Germline-derived CDR1 and CDR2 are MNHEY and SVGAGI. V lost 0 bases and J lost 7, with 10 bases in between. This CDR3 is built from 15 residues. This CDR3 reads CASSYSGGTNSPLHF. CDR3 nucleotide sequence: TGTGCCAGCAGTTACTCCGGGGGAACGAATTCACCCCTCCACTTT.

The chain combines TRBV24-1 with TRBJ2-3; either TRBD1 or TRBD2 may fit D (5 bases each). This CDR3 has 15 amino acids. Deletions cut 0 bases from V and 8 bases from J, with 14 bases between. Germline assignment: CDR1 KGHDR and CDR2 SFDVKD. CDR3 nucleotide sequence: TGTGCCACCAGTGATTTGACCCAGGGTCGGGGTACGCAGTATTTT. Translating gives CATSDLTQGRGTQYF.

This rearrangement joins TRBV3-1 (or the pseudogene TRBV3-2) to TRBJ2-5; no definite D call. V was shortened by 4 bases and J by 2 bases, with 14 bases between the two germline ends. The CDR3 covers 15 residues. Germline V gives CDR1 LGHDT, CDR2 YNNKEL (reference sequence). CDR3 amino acids: CASSPTLDWQETQYF. For the CDR3, the DNA is TGTGCCAGCAGCCCTACTCTAGACTGGCAAGAGACCCAGTACTTC.

V is TRBV7-2 and J is TRBJ2-2, with D possibly matching TRBD2 (6 bases). Between the trimmed V and J ends, which lost 4 bases and 5 bases, there was a span of 14 bases. The length of the CDR3 is 15 residues. Germline V gene data show CDR1 as SGHTA and CDR2 as FQGNSA. The CDR3: CASSSTGTSTGELFF. The CDR3 bases are TGTGCCAGCAGCTCAACCGGGACTTCTACCGGGGAGCTGTTTTTT.

This chain uses TRBV9 with TRBJ1-2; TRBD1 aligns across 11 bases. The ends lost 2 bases at V and 5 bases at J; junction bases unmatched: 2. Germline CDR1 is SGDLS and CDR2 is YYNGEE. This CDR3 is 14 amino acids long. This CDR3 reads CASSVGTGGYGYTF. For the CDR3, the DNA is TGTGCCAGCAGCGTCGGGACAGGGGGTTATGGCTACACCTTC.

CDR3 in amino acids: CASSMGGGAPVNSYEQYF. CDR3 coding DNA: TGTGCCAGTAGTATGGGGGGAGGGGCGCCGGTTAACTCCTACGAGCAGTACTTC. The chain employs TRBV19 and TRBJ2-7; TRBD2 aligns across 7 bases. The CDR3 runs 18 residues. V was pared by 3 bases and J by 0 bases, with 14 bases of the junction left unmatched. Germline V gives CDR1 LNHDA, CDR2 SQIVND (reference sequence).

The chain joins TRBV7-9 to TRBJ1-4; 12 bases are shared with TRBD1. Germline CDR1 and CDR2: SEHNR and FQNEAQ (reference sequence). The J segment lost 6 bases and the V segment lost 5 bases, leaving 10 bases of the junction unmatched. This CDR3 is built from 17 residues. The CDR3: CASSPKAGTGGDEKLFF. CDR3 nucleotide sequence: TGTGCCAGCAGCCCCAAAGCCGGGACAGGGGGCGATGAAAAACTGTTTTTT.

The CDR3 nucleotides read TGCGCCAGCAGCCGAAACCTTGACAGTTTCTATAATTCACCCCTCCACTTT. This encodes CASSRNLDSFYNSPLHF. This rearrangement joins TRBV4-1 to TRBJ1-6; TRBD1 might be the D (5 bases). Trimming removed 4 bases at V and 3 bases at J, with 16 bases between. Germline-derived CDR1 and CDR2 are MGHRA and YSYEKL. The length of the CDR3 is 17 residues.

This sequence joins TRBV5-6 and TRBJ1-2; possible D gene TRBD1, 5 bases. This CDR3 is 11 amino acids long. CDR1 SGHDT and CDR2 YYEEEE come from the germline V gene. Trimming cost V 6 bases and J 7 bases, with 10 bases left between them. The CDR3 DNA follows: TGTGCCAGCACGGGCCAGGGTGGCTACACCTTC. The encoded protein is CASTGQGGYTF.

CDR3 bases: TGTGCCAGCAGCCTGACAGGGTCCTACGAGCAGTACTTC. Translation gives CASSLTGSYEQYF. The chain is built from TRBV6-5 and TRBJ2-7, with 7 bases identical to TRBD1. Germline V gene lookup returns CDR1 MNHEY and CDR2 SVGAGI. This CDR3 contains 13 residues. Trimming removed 6 bases from V and 1 base from J; junction bases left unmatched: 3.

The CDR3 DNA reads as TGTGCCAGCAGCGCGGGACAGGGGTTGAGTGAAAAACTGTTTTTT. It codes for CASSAGQGLSEKLFF. This rearrangement joins TRBV9 to TRBJ1-4; 10 positions agree with TRBD1. Germline trimming cut 3 bases from V and 7 bases from J; bases unmatched to any gene: 6. The CDR3 runs to 15 residues. Per germline, CDR1 SGDLS and CDR2 YYNGEE.

The V call is TRBV14, the J call TRBJ1-1; D is perhaps TRBD1 (5 bases). The germline V gene encodes CDR1 SGHDN and CDR2 FVKESK. CDR3 length: 13 residues. V lost 5 bases and J lost 3, with 10 bases in between. The CDR3, as DNA: TGTGCCAGCAGCTATCAGGGAGACACTGAAGCTTTCTTT. Residues: CASSYQGDTEAFF.

V is TRBV24-1 and J is TRBJ2-4; no reliable D call. The V end lost 6 bases, the J end lost 5 bases, and 4 bases lay between the germline ends. The CDR3 is 11 amino acids. In germline, CDR1 is KGHDR, CDR2 SFDVKD. CDR3 residues: CATSYQNIQYF. CDR3 DNA: TGTGCCACCAGTTACCAAAACATTCAGTACTTC.

This chain connects TRBV5-4 to TRBJ2-3, with 11 positions matching TRBD2. In germline, CDR1 is SGHNT, CDR2 YYREEE (reference sequence). The V gene end was trimmed by 3 bases and the J gene end by 4 bases; junction bases not matched to a gene: 13. The CDR3 length is 18 residues. The CDR3 here is CASSSQIVAGGLADTQYF. For the CDR3, the DNA is TGTGCCAGCAGCTCACAGATAGTAGCGGGGGGGCTCGCAGATACGCAGTATTTT.

The gene calls are TRBV28 and TRBJ1-1; perhaps TRBD1 as D (5 bases). This CDR3 contains 17 residues. The V gene's germline CDR1 is MDHEN and CDR2 SYDVKM. Trimming removed 0 bases at V and 1 base at J, with 15 bases between. The CDR3 sequence: CASSLWNGRQGNTEAFF. DNA of the CDR3: TGTGCCAGCAGTTTATGGAACGGGAGGCAGGGGAACACTGAAGCTTTCTTT.

V and J are TRBV18 and TRBJ2-3, with TRBD2 matching over 7 bases. This CDR3 spans 16 amino acids. Germline V lookup: CDR1 KGHSH, CDR2 LQKENI. V was clipped by 4 bases and J by 6 bases; unmatched bases: 13. In DNA form, the CDR3 reads TGTGCCAGCTCACACGGGGCGGGAGCGGTAATTGATACGCAGTATTTT. Encoded protein: CASSHGAGAVIDTQYF. Full variable domain (rest looked up from reference TRBV18 and TRBJ2-3): NAGVMQNPRHLVRRRGQEARLRCSPMKGHSHVYWYRQLPEEGLKFMVYLQKENIIDESGMPKERFSAEFPKEGPSILRIQQVVRGDSAAYFCASSHGAGAVIDTQYFGPGTRLTVL.

The CDR3 DNA reads as TGTGCCAGCAGTGTAGACTCCGGGTCTGAAGCTTTCTTT. Translating gives CASSVDSGSEAFF. The chain employs TRBV2 and TRBJ1-1; D unresolved. The ends were cut back, 4 bases at V and 6 bases at J, with 12 bases in the middle. This CDR3 has 13 residues. Germline assignment: CDR1 SNHLY and CDR2 FYNNEI. Combining the CDR3 with reference TRBV2 and TRBJ1-1 gives the whole variable domain EPEVTQTPSHQVTQMGQEVILRCVPISNHLYFYWYRQILGQKVEFLVSFYNNEISEKSEIFDDQFSVERPDGSNFTLKIRSTKLEDSAMYFCASSVDSGSEAFFGQGTRLTVV.